The clone carrying this TCR beta chain was counted a few times. Its antigen remains unidentified. These data belong to a study of T-cell reconstitution after alpha-beta-depleted transplantation in children. Findings and limits, study-wide: Newly generated T cells supplied most T-cell counts and diversity one year post-transplant. Recipient T cells and thymic progenitors that survived gave rise to the high TCRbeta diversity observed at day 60 in some patients. After transplant, at about two months, alpha-beta T cells were reportedly derived from several hundred expanded graft clones.

Unique molecular identifiers were incorporated during preparation of the TCRbeta library. Using its own MiXCR run on the PCR reads, TCRdb lists one record per CDR3 protein. The sample lists about 420,000 distinct CDR3 sequences, around 15% occurring once. Material: PBMCs, mostly from graft donor cells, obtained 360 days after TCRalphabeta/CD19-depleted stem cell transplant. This TCR derives from a boy in the first two years of life who had a stem cell transplant for Wiskott-Aldrich syndrome, so the T cells may come from the graft donor.

CDR3 amino acids: CASSPLGQGHEQYF. In DNA form, the CDR3 reads TGTGCCAGCAGCCCATTGGGACAGGGCCACGAGCAGTACTTC. The rearrangement uses TRBV7-2 and TRBJ2-7; 9 positions match TRBD1. After removal of 5 bases from V and 5 bases from J, the junction contained 7 bases not matched to a gene. Germline CDR1 and CDR2: SGHTA and FQGNSA. This CDR3 region has 14 residues.